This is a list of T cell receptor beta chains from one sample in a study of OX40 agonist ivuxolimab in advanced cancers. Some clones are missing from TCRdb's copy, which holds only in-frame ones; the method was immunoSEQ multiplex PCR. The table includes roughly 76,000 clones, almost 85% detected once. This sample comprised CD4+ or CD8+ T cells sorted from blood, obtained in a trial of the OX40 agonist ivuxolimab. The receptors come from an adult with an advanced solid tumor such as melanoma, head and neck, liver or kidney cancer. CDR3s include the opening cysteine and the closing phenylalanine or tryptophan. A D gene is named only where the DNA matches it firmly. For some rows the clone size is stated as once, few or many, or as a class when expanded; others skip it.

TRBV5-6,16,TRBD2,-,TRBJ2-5,CASSLIRAGGQETQYF,TGTGCCAGCAGCTTGATACGAGCGGGGGGGCAGGAGACCCAGTACTTC
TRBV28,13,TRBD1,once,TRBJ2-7,CASRWTGAYEQYF,TGTGCCAGCAGGTGGACAGGGGCCTACGAGCAGTACTTC
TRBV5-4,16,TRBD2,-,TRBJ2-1,CASSMGLAGYYNEQFF,TGTGCCAGCAGCATGGGACTAGCGGGATATTACAATGAGCAGTTCTTC
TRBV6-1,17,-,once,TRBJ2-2,CASSEIQTPHPAGELFF,TGTGCCAGCAGTGAGATTCAGACCCCTCACCCGGCCGGGGAGCTGTTTTTT
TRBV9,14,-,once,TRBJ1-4,CASSETVTNEKLFF,TGTGCCAGCAGCGAGACAGTAACTAATGAAAAACTGTTTTTT
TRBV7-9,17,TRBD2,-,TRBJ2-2,CASSSVAGGPITGELFF,TGTGCCAGCAGCTCGGTAGCGGGAGGGCCTATCACCGGGGAGCTGTTTTTT
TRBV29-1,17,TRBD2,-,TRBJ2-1,CSVGGLAIASYINEQFF,TGCAGCGTTGGTGGACTAGCGATCGCCTCTTACATCAATGAGCAGTTCTTC
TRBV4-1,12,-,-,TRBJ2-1,CASSQLGNEQFF,TGCGCCAGCAGCCAACTAGGCAATGAGCAGTTCTTC
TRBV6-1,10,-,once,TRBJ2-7,CASSNYEQYF,TGTGCCAGCAGCAATTACGAGCAGTACTTC
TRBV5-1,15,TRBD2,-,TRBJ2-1,CASSSDFAGVDEQFF,TGCGCCAGCAGCTCGGACTTCGCGGGAGTAGATGAGCAGTTCTTC
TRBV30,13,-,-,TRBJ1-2,CAWSSNARYGYTF,TGTGCCTGGAGTTCTAACGCTCGCTATGGCTACACCTTC
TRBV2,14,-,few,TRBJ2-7,CASTNWAQAHEQYF,TGTGCCAGCACTAATTGGGCCCAGGCCCACGAGCAGTACTTC
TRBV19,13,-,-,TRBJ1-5,CASTPRRGEPQHF,TGTGCCAGTACCCCACGCCGGGGCGAGCCCCAGCATTTT
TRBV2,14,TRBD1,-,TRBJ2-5,CASGWTGGRETQYF,TGTGCCAGCGGCTGGACAGGGGGCCGGGAGACCCAGTACTTC
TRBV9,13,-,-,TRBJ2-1,CASSVAEPYEQFF,TGTGCCAGCAGCGTAGCCGAGCCCTATGAGCAGTTCTTC
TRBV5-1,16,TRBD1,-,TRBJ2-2,CASSLRGTGGTGELFF,TGCGCCAGCAGCTTGAGAGGGACAGGGGGCACCGGGGAGCTGTTTTTT
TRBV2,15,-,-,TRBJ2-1,CASREQGPGYNEQFF,TGTGCCAGCAGAGAACAGGGTCCGGGGTACAATGAGCAGTTCTTC
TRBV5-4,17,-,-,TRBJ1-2,CASRMDGREAANYGYTF,TGTGCCAGCAGAATGGACGGGAGGGAGGCAGCTAACTATGGCTACACCTTC
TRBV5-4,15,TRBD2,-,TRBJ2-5,CASSSPGGPLETQYF,TGTGCCAGCAGCTCCCCGGGAGGGCCCTTGGAGACCCAGTACTTC
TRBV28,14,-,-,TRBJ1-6,CASSLTSGRPTLHF,TGTGCCAGCAGTTTAACGTCAGGAAGGCCGACCCTCCACTTT
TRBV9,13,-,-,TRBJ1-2,CASSLTEDYGYTF,TGTGCCAGCAGCCTGACAGAAGACTATGGCTACACCTTC
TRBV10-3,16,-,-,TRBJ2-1,CAISDMREYLSNEQFF,TGTGCCATCAGTGATATGAGGGAGTACCTAAGCAATGAGCAGTTCTTC
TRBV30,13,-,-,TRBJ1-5,CAWSDSWNQPQHF,TGTGCCTGGAGCGATTCCTGGAATCAGCCCCAGCATTTT
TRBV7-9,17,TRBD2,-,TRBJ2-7,CASSLGLAGEGPYEQYF,TGTGCCAGCAGCTTAGGGCTAGCGGGAGAGGGACCCTACGAGCAGTACTTC
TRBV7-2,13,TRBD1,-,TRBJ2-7,CASKRTGGYEQYF,TGTGCCAGTAAGAGGACAGGGGGCTACGAGCAGTACTTC
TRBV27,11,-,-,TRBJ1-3,CASRDGNTIYF,TGTGCCAGCAGAGATGGAAACACCATATATTTT
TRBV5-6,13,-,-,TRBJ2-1,CASSLGPTDEQFF,TGTGCCAGCAGCTTGGGCCCCACGGATGAGCAGTTCTTC
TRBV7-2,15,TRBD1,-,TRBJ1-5,CASSLMTGGFQPQHF,TGTGCCAGCAGCTTGATGACAGGGGGCTTTCAGCCCCAGCATTTT
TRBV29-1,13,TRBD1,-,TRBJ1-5,CSVQGGWDQPQHF,TGCAGCGTTCAAGGGGGCTGGGATCAGCCCCAGCATTTT
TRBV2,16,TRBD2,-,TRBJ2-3,CASRGTSGIWTDTQYF,TGTGCCAGCAGGGGGACTAGCGGGATTTGGACAGATACGCAGTATTTT
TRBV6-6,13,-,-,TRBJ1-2,CASMGDIRHGYTF,TGTGCCAGCATGGGGGACATTCGTCATGGCTACACCTTC
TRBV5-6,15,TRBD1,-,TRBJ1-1,CASSSGTGGTGEAFF,TGTGCCAGCAGCTCAGGGACAGGGGGAACCGGGGAAGCTTTCTTT
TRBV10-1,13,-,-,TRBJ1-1,CASSLDRGIEAFF,TGCGCCAGCAGTTTGGACAGAGGAATTGAAGCTTTCTTT
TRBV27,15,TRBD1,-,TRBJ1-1,CASSLSGTGGTEAFF,TGTGCCAGCAGTTTAAGCGGGACAGGGGGAACTGAAGCTTTCTTT
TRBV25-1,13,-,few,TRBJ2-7,CASSDPPSYEQYF,TGTGCCAGCAGTGATCCCCCCAGCTACGAGCAGTACTTC
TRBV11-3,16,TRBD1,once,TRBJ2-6,CASSPDDRAGANVLTF,TGTGCCAGCAGCCCCGACGACAGGGCTGGGGCCAACGTCCTGACTTTC
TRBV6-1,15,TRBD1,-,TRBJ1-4,CASSEGAGGTEKLFF,TGTGCCAGCAGTGAAGGGGCAGGGGGCACTGAAAAACTGTTTTTT
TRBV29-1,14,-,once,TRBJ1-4,CSVSVGGGYEKLFF,TGCTCCGTCTCGGTCGGGGGCGGGTATGAAAAACTGTTTTTT